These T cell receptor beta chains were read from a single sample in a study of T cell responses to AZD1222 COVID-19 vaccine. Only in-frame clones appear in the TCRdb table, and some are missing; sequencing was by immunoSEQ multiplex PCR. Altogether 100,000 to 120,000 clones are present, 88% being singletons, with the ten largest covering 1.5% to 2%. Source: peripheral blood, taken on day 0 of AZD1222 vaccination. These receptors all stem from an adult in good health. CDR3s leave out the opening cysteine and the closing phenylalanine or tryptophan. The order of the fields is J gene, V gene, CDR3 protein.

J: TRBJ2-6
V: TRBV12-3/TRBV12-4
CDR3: ASSNSGANVLT

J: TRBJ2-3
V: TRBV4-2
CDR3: ASSLIQTSGGTDTQY

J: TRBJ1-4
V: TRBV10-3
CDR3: AISTGTGEVEKLF

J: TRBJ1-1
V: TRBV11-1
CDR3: ASTLNRVNTEAF

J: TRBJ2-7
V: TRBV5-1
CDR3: ASSLVEGAYEQY

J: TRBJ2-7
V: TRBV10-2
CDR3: ASTSLDGGDEQY

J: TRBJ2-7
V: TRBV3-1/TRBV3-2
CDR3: ASSQFRWNEQY

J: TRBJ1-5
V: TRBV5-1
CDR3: ASSLDSNQPQH

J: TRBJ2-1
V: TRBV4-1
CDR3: ASSHTPGLPYNEQF

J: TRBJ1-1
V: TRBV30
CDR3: AWSKDGYNTEAF

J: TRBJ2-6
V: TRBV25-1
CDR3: ASSGVSGGANVLT

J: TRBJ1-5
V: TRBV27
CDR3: ASMPWGSNQPQH

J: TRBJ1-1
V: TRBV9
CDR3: ASSVTAAEAF

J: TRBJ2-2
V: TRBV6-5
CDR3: ASEIGINTGELF

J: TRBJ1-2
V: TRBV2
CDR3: ASSKQATLEGYT

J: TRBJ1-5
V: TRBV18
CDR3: ASSPGGGNQPQH

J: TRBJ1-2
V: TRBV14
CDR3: ASSPGQFGYT

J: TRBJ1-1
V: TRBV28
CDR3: ASSLDPPRTEAF

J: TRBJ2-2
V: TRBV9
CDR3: ASSVPRDSPSIGELF

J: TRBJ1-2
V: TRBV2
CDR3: ASRRQSYT

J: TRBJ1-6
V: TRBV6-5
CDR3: ASSSGGQSSPLH

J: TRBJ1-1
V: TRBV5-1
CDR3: ASSLGDPRGTEAF

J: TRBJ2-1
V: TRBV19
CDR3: ASSADREGGNEQF

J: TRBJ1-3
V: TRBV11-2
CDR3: ASSLAAGLSGNTIY

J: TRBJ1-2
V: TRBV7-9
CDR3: AGEKGSNYGYT

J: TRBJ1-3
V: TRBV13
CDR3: ASSPDRASGNTIY

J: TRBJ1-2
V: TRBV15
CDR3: ATSSPDRQYGYT

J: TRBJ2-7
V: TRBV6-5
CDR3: ASSYFRVGYEQY

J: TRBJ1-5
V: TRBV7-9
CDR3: ASRQGGSNQPQH

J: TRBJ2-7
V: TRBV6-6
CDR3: ASSRTSANEQY

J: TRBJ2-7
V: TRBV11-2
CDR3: ASSSPSGVESYEQY

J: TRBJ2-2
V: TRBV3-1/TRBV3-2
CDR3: ASSQAHTGELF

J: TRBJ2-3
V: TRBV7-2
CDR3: ASSPPPDTQY

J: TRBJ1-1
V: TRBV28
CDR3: ASSSPTGTTNTEAF

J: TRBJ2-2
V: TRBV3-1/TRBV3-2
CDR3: ASSQDLTDVGELF

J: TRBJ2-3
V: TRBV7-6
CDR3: ASSLVSATDTQY

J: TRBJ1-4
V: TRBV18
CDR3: ASHQGPRTTNEKLF

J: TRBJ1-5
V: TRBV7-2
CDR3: ASSLVAFSNQPQH

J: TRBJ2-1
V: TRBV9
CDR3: ASSVSRTSGGHEQF

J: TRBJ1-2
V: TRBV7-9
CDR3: ASSSDREGGYT

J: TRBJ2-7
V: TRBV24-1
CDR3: ATSLAQVPYEQY